The 25 T cell receptor beta chains listed next were all sequenced from one sample in a study of cytomegalovirus exposure and HLA in healthy donors. This table comes from immunoSEQ multiplex PCR, and its TCRdb copy is limited to in-frame clones, with some not included. The sample gives about 200,000 clones, 80% to 85% of which show up once; about 1.2% is in the top ten. The sequencing sample was made of PBMCs. Receptors were obtained from a woman in her twenties or thirties in good health and CMV-seronegative.

Note on this clone: Germline and junction disagree at one end, which may indicate a read error. The chain links TRBV7-9 to TRBJ1-1; D possibly corresponds to TRBD1 (6 bases). The CDR3 totals 16 residues. Germline CDR1 is SEHNR and CDR2 is FQNEAQ (reference sequence). CDR3 sequence: CASSLAKGRGNTEAFF. CDR3 bases: TGTGCCAGCAGCCTAGCTAAAGGCAGGGGGAACACTGAAGCTTTCTTT.

This clone appeared once. The CDR3 DNA reads TGCAGCGTTGAAGGGGCGGGGGGTGAGACCCAGTACTTC. This sequence encodes CSVEGAGGETQYF. The chain has TRBV29-1 and TRBJ2-5, with TRBD2 matching over 8 bases. Trimming cost V 1 base and J 5 bases; bases outside gene matches: 3. The CDR3 has 13 residues. CDR1 and CDR2 (germline): SQVTM, ANQGSEA.

The V and J genes are TRBV6-1 and TRBJ2-2; 9 bases line up with TRBD1. Germline V gene lookup returns CDR1 MNHNS and CDR2 SASEGT. Losses at the gene ends were 6 bases for V and 0 bases for J; bases not matched to a gene: 2. This CDR3 contains 15 residues. This CDR3 reads CASRRDRANTGELFF. CDR3 DNA sequence: TGTGCCAGCAGACGGGACAGGGCGAACACCGGGGAGCTGTTTTTT.

V and J are TRBV30 and TRBJ1-5; D ambiguous. Germline V lookup: CDR1 GTSNPN, CDR2 SVGIG (reference sequence). Trimming shortened V by 0 bases and J by 4 bases, and 13 bases separated the two germline ends. The CDR3 has 15 amino acids. The CDR3 reads CAWSVSGLENQPQHF. CDR3 sequence (DNA): TGTGCCTGGAGTGTTAGCGGACTAGAAAATCAGCCCCAGCATTTT.

The chain uses TRBV19 and TRBJ2-7; 9 bases agree with TRBD1. This CDR3 region has 16 residues. V was clipped by 3 bases and J by 0 bases; unmatched bases: 6. Germline-derived CDR1 and CDR2 are LNHDA and SQIVND (reference sequence). The CDR3 spells CASSITGGPASYEQYF. CDR3 coding DNA: TGTGCCAGTAGTATCACAGGGGGCCCTGCCTCCTACGAGCAGTACTTC. The full variable domain, its missing parts supplied by reference TRBV19 and TRBJ2-7, is DGGITQSPKYLFRKEGQNVTLSCEQNLNHDAMYWYRQDPGQGLRLIYYSQIVNDFQKGDIAEGYSVSREKKESFPLTVTSAQKNPTAFYLCASSITGGPASYEQYFGPGTRLTVT.

The J gene is TRBJ2-7, the V gene TRBV5-1, with 8 bases matching TRBD2. Germline trimming cut 0 bases from V and 6 bases from J; bases unmatched to any gene: 8. In germline, CDR1 is SGHRS, CDR2 YFSETQ. The length of the CDR3 is 15 residues. CDR3 sequence (DNA): TGCGCCAGCAGCTTGGCGACGGGAGGGTCCGCCGAGCAGTACTTC. Amino acids: CASSLATGGSAEQYF.

The V gene is TRBV6-5, the J gene TRBJ1-3; 9 nucleotides match TRBD1. The CDR3 length is 15 residues. V was pared by 6 bases and J by 2 bases, with 5 bases of the junction left unmatched. CDR1 and CDR2 (germline): MNHEY, SVGAGI. The CDR3 is CASSTGTGTGNTIYF. The CDR3 region has the DNA TGTGCCAGCAGCACCGGGACAGGGACTGGAAACACCATATATTTT.

The rearrangement links TRBV7-9 to TRBJ2-7; unclear D gene. This CDR3 comprises 12 residues. Germline V gene sequence: CDR1 SEHNR, CDR2 FQNEAQ (reference sequence). V dropped 2 bases and J dropped 4 bases, with 6 bases sitting between them. The CDR3 spells CASSLNRYEQYF. CDR3 DNA sequence: TGTGCCAGCAGCTTAAATCGGTACGAGCAGTACTTC. The entire variable domain, with the rest obtained from reference TRBV7-9 and TRBJ2-7, is as follows: DTGVSQNPRHKITKRGQNVTFRCDPISEHNRLYWYRQTLGQGPEFLTYFQNEAQLEKSRLLSDRFSAERPKGSFSTLEIQRTEQGDSAMYLCASSLNRYEQYFGPGTRLTVT.

The chain joins TRBV6-4 to TRBJ2-7, with TRBD2 matching 8 bases. Looked up from germline, CDR1 is MRHNA and CDR2 is SNTAGT. With 4 bases clipped from V and 2 bases from J, the junction kept 10 bases outside the gene matches. This CDR3 is built from 16 residues. The DNA for the CDR3 is TGTGCCAGCAGTGCCTACCGGGGGGGCCCCACCTACGAGCAGTACTTC. Protein: CASSAYRGGPTYEQYF.

The V and J genes are TRBV6-5 and TRBJ1-1; perhaps TRBD1 as D (5 bases). Germline CDR1 MNHEY, CDR2 SVGAGI. The length of the CDR3 is 14 residues. The V end lost 0 bases, the J end lost 4 bases, and 9 bases lay between the germline ends. DNA for the CDR3: TGTGCCAGCAGTTACTCCAGGGCCCCCACTGAAGCTTTCTTT. Protein: CASSYSRAPTEAFF.

The rearrangement joins TRBV9 to TRBJ2-7, with D perhaps matching TRBD1 (6 bases). The V gene lost 0 bases and the J gene lost 6 bases, with 10 bases spanning the gap. Per germline, CDR1 SGDLS and CDR2 YYNGEE. The CDR3 runs to 13 residues. The CDR3, as DNA: TGTGCCAGCAGCGTAGAACAGGGCGCCGAGCAGTACTTC. Its protein is CASSVEQGAEQYF.

This sequence joins TRBV28 and TRBJ1-6, with a possible D match to TRBD1 (5 bases). CDR3 length equals 15 residues. Germline-derived CDR1 and CDR2 are MDHEN and SYDVKM. Trimming took off 2 bases at V and 1 base at J, with 6 bases between the two ends. The CDR3 nucleotides are TGTGCCAGCAGTTTACGGGGGTCCTATAATTCACCCCTCCACTTT. This encodes CASSLRGSYNSPLHF.

The chain couples TRBV6-5 to TRBJ1-3, with D possibly matching TRBD1 (6 bases). Looked up from germline, CDR1 is MNHEY and CDR2 is SVGAGI. V lost 6 bases to trimming and J lost 0 bases, with 12 bases between them. The CDR3 has 15 residues. The CDR3: CASSRGQSSGNTIYF. CDR3 nucleotides: TGTGCCAGCAGCCGAGGACAGAGCTCTGGAAACACCATATATTTT.

The V call is TRBV5-1, the J call TRBJ2-5; tentative D call: TRBD2 (5 bases). Germline V lookup: CDR1 SGHRS, CDR2 YFSETQ. Trimming took 4 bases from V and 0 from J, leaving 10 bases between them. CDR3 size: 14 residues. The CDR3 region has the DNA TGCGCCAGCAGCCTGGTCGGGGACCAAGAGACCCAGTACTTC. Translating it yields CASSLVGDQETQYF. Full variable domain (outside the CDR3, taken from reference TRBV5-1 and TRBJ2-5): KAGVTQTPRYLIKTRGQQVTLSCSPISGHRSVSWYQQTPGQGLQFLFEYFSETQRNKGNFPGRFSGRQFSNSRSEMNVSTLELGDSALYLCASSLVGDQETQYFGPGTRLLVL.

The chain couples TRBV5-1 to TRBJ2-5, with a tentative D call TRBD2 (5 bases). V dropped 5 bases and J dropped 12 bases, with 11 bases sitting between them. The CDR3 extends over 10 amino acids. Per germline, CDR1 SGHRS and CDR2 YFSETQ. The CDR3 nucleotides are TGCGCCAGCAGAGAAGAGAGGGAGTACTTC. It translates to CASREEREYF.

The J gene is TRBJ2-5, the V gene TRBV5-1; D remains unclear. There are 11 residues in the CDR3. V lost 4 bases, J lost 5 bases, and 6 bases lay in between. Germline lookup yields CDR1 SGHRS and CDR2 YFSETQ. In DNA form, the CDR3 reads TGCGCCAGCAGCGGCAGGGAGACCCAGTACTTC. Translation gives CASSGRETQYF.

The chain employs TRBV25-1 and TRBJ1-3, with 9 bases matching TRBD1. The V gene's germline CDR1 is MGHDK and CDR2 SYGVNS. With 2 bases clipped from V and 4 bases from J, the junction kept 6 bases outside the gene matches. This CDR3 contains 16 residues. CDR3 amino acids: CASSETGGAGGNTIYF. The DNA of the CDR3 is TGTGCCAGCAGTGAAACAGGGGGCGCGGGGGGAAACACCATATATTTT. Together with reference TRBV25-1 and TRBJ1-3, the CDR3 gives the full variable domain: EADIYQTPRYLVIGTGKKITLECSQTMGHDKMYWYQQDPGMELHLIHYSYGVNSTEKGDLSSESTVSRIRTEHFPLTLESARPSHTSQYLCASSETGGAGGNTIYFGEGSWLTVV.

The rearrangement links TRBV6-1 to TRBJ1-5, with D possibly being TRBD1 (6 bases). The CDR3 is made up of 11 amino acids. CDR1 is MNHNS, CDR2 SASEGT, per germline. Trimming stripped 8 bases from V and 7 bases from J, with 9 bases between. CDR3 in DNA: TGTGCCAGCTCAAGGGGGCAGCCCCAGCATTTT. It specifies CASSRGQPQHF.

The gene calls are TRBV29-1 and TRBJ2-1; no clear D. This CDR3 spans 11 amino acids. The ends were cut back, 7 bases at V and 7 bases at J, with 11 bases in the middle. Looked up from germline, CDR1 is SQVTM and CDR2 is ANQGSEA. DNA for the CDR3: TGCAGCGCCGCCCCCGGGAATGAGCAGTTCTTC. Translating gives CSAAPGNEQFF.

This chain joins TRBV30 and TRBJ2-5; 12 bases line up with TRBD2. Germline V gives CDR1 GTSNPN, CDR2 SVGIG (reference sequence). The J segment lost 4 bases and the V segment lost 2 bases, leaving 2 bases of the junction unmatched. CDR3 length: 14 residues. The CDR3 DNA reads TGTGCCTGGAGTATGGGACTAGCGGGAGAGACCCAGTACTTC. This sequence encodes CAWSMGLAGETQYF.

The rearrangement links TRBV19 to TRBJ1-2; 7 bases are a match to TRBD1. CDR1 and CDR2 from the germline V gene are LNHDA and SQIVND (reference sequence). This CDR3 spans 14 amino acids. With V trimmed by 6 bases and J by 4 bases, 8 bases remained unmatched. CDR3 amino acids: CASSPTGLSYGYTF. The CDR3 region has the DNA TGTGCCAGTAGCCCGACAGGGCTTTCCTATGGCTACACCTTC. Using reference TRBV19 and TRBJ1-2 for the parts outside the CDR3, the full variable domain is DGGITQSPKYLFRKEGQNVTLSCEQNLNHDAMYWYRQDPGQGLRLIYYSQIVNDFQKGDIAEGYSVSREKKESFPLTVTSAQKNPTAFYLCASSPTGLSYGYTFGSGTRLTVV.

V usage is TRBV30 and J usage is TRBJ1-2, with 7 bases fitting TRBD1. The V gene end was trimmed by 5 bases and the J gene end by 4 bases; junction bases not matched to a gene: 7. In germline, CDR1 is GTSNPN, CDR2 SVGIG (reference sequence). CDR3 length: 13 amino acids. The CDR3 loop is CAWQTGLSYGYTF. The CDR3 DNA reads TGTGCCTGGCAGACAGGGCTGAGCTATGGCTACACCTTC.

This clone was detected once. This sequence joins TRBV5-1 and TRBJ1-4, with D possibly being TRBD1 (5 bases). CDR1 and CDR2 (germline): SGHRS, YFSETQ. The CDR3 spans 14 residues. V dropped 1 base and J dropped 6 bases, with 10 bases sitting between them. The CDR3 DNA is TGCGCCAGCAGCTTGCGGGGGGAGGATGAAAAACTGTTTTTT. Amino acid sequence: CASSLRGEDEKLFF.

The rearrangement joins TRBV10-3 to TRBJ2-2, with 7 bases identical to TRBD1. The CDR3 length is 15 residues. Germline lookup yields CDR1 ENHRY and CDR2 SYGVKD. The V and J ends lost 6 bases and 3 bases, in that order; junction bases with no gene match: 7. The CDR3 nucleotides read TGTGCCATCAGGGGACAGCACTGGGACACCGGGGAGCTGTTTTTT. It translates to CAIRGQHWDTGELFF.

The chain carries TRBV2 and TRBJ2-1; TRBD2 is a possible D gene (5 bases). Per the germline V gene, CDR1 is SNHLY and CDR2 is FYNNEI. The CDR3 has 12 residues. V shed 6 bases and J shed 6 bases, with 9 bases lying between them. Written as DNA, the CDR3 is TGTGCCAGCAGGCTAACTAGCAATGAGCAGTTCTTC. It yields the protein CASRLTSNEQFF.